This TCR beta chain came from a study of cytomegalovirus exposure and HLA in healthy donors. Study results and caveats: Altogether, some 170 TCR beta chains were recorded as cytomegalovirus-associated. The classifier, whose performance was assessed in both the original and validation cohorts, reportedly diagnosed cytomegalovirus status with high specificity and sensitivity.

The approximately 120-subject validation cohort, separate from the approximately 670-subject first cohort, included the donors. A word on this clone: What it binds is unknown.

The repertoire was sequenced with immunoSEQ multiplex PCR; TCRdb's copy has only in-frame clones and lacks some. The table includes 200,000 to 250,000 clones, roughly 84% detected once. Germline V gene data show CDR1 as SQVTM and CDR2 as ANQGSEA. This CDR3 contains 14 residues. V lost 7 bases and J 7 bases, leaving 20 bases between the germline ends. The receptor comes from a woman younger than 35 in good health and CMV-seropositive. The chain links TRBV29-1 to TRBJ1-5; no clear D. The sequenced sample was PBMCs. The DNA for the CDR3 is TGCAGCGCAATGATAAGAGGGTTCGAACAGCCCCAGCATTTT. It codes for CSAMIRGFEQPQHF.